Listed below are T cell receptor beta chains from one sample, sequenced in a study of blood T cell repertoires in COVID-19. Clones were sequenced by immunoSEQ multiplex PCR, and TCRdb holds only the in-frame ones, with some missing. This repertoire shows some 120,000 clones, roughly 84% found once; its top ten account for 0.8% to 0.9%. The sequencing input was peripheral blood. The receptors were sampled from a woman in her 70s with acute or convalescent COVID-19. CDR3s leave out the opening cysteine and the closing phenylalanine or tryptophan.

j_call,v_call,cdr3_length,cdr3_aa
TRBJ2-5,TRBV7-7,16,ASSLDMALAGGEETQY
TRBJ2-2,TRBV6-1,17,ASSELPGQGSGNTGELF
TRBJ2-4,TRBV7-8,14,ASSDRQNIAKNIQY
TRBJ2-5,TRBV27,12,ASSLVRPGETQY
TRBJ1-2,TRBV7-2,11,ASSLDSNYGYT
TRBJ1-2,TRBV10-3,12,AISESGQGYGYT
TRBJ1-2,TRBV28,11,ASSFPANYGYT
TRBJ1-3,TRBV10-2,15,ASSEFLGQISGNTIY
TRBJ2-5,TRBV6-6,12,ASSYSSGVETQY
TRBJ2-5,TRBV5-1,15,ASSPAGGLAGGETQY
TRBJ1-1,TRBV9,14,ASSVGGQGTGTEAF
TRBJ2-5,TRBV5-6,12,ASSPWGVQETQY
TRBJ2-7,TRBV5-4,13,ASSLSGGSSYEQY
TRBJ1-2,TRBV3-1/TRBV3-2,12,ASSQVSGPYGYT
TRBJ1-4,TRBV3-1/TRBV3-2,11,ASSWDINEKLF
TRBJ2-7,TRBV3-1/TRBV3-2,12,ASSQSGRDHEQY
TRBJ1-5,TRBV10-2,11,ASSQGSNQPQH
TRBJ1-1,TRBV7-8,12,ASSQTGSNTEAF
TRBJ1-5,TRBV7-2,14,ASSPTTGIGNQPQH
TRBJ1-6,TRBV6-1,15,ASSEWDRGFPHSPLH
TRBJ1-1,TRBV6-5,12,ASSNGQGSTEAF
TRBJ2-7,TRBV5-1,13,ASSSGTSGTYEQY
TRBJ1-3,TRBV5-1,13,ASRPPGQSGNTIY
TRBJ1-4,TRBV18,13,ASSTGTAYNEKLF
TRBJ2-2,TRBV6-5,13,ASTRGDYGTGELF
TRBJ2-2,TRBV5-6,13,ASSLEPRNTGELF
TRBJ1-6,TRBV4-1,14,ASSQAPSSYNSPLH
TRBJ1-4,TRBV6-5,13,ASGDAGVTNEKLF
TRBJ1-3,TRBV7-8,13,ASSPMTASGNTIY
TRBJ1-5,TRBV11-2,11,ASSLDSRSPQH
TRBJ1-3,TRBV7-6,16,ASSLAVQGSTSGNTIY
TRBJ2-7,TRBV19,10,ARTGITYEQY
TRBJ1-3,TRBV12-3/TRBV12-4,11,ASSLGSGNTIY
TRBJ1-4,TRBV5-1,14,ASSPRGADRSEKLF
TRBJ2-7,TRBV9,13,ASSETSGATYEQY
TRBJ2-7,TRBV27,14,ASSLRTSGGAGEQY
TRBJ2-2,TRBV5-8,12,ASSPRGRTGELF
TRBJ1-6,TRBV9,11,ASSPKPNSPLH
TRBJ1-1,TRBV7-2,12,ASSFLGAGAEAF
TRBJ1-1,TRBV3-1/TRBV3-2,12,ASSNRGPGTEAF
TRBJ1-2,TRBV6-6,12,ASRIDPGGYGYT
TRBJ2-5,TRBV2,11,ASDREIRETQY
TRBJ1-6,TRBV7-9,11,ASSLDRVSPLH
TRBJ1-1,TRBV5-1,13,ASSLAGNLNTEAF
TRBJ2-1,TRBV3-1/TRBV3-2,12,ASSQDLIAGEQF
TRBJ2-7,TRBV6-5,13,ASSSAGTSGYEQY
TRBJ2-7,TRBV3-1/TRBV3-2,10,ASSHSTYEQY
TRBJ1-5,TRBV12-3/TRBV12-4,10,ASSAGLMAQH
TRBJ1-6,TRBV2,11,ASSIGRGSPLH
TRBJ2-1,TRBV3-1/TRBV3-2,12,ASSPGLASTEQF
TRBJ1-4,TRBV19,12,ASRGRTVSKKLF
TRBJ1-1,TRBV12-3/TRBV12-4,10,ASNVGGSEAF
TRBJ1-2,TRBV6-5,13,ASSDSQSGNYGYT
TRBJ1-5,TRBV28,10,ASTPGNQPQH
TRBJ2-5,TRBV7-8,11,ASSFVPEETQY